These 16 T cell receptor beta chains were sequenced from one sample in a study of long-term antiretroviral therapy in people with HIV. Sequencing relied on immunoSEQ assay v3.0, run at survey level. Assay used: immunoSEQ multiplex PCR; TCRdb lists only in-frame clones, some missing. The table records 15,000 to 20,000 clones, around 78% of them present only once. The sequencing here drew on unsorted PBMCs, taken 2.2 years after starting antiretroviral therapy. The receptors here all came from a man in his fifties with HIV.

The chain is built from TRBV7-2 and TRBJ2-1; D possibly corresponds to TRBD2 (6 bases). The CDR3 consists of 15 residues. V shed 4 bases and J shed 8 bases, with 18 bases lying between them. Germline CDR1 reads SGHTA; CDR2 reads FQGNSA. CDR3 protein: CASSYRDLSAHEQFF. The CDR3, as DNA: TGTGCCAGCAGCTACCGGGACTTGTCGGCCCATGAGCAGTTCTTC.

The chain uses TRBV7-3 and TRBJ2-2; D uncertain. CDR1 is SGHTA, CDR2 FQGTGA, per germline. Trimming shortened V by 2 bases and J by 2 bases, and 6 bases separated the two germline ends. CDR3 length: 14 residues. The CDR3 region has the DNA TGTGCCAGCAGCTTAGACACCAACACCGGGGAGCTGTTTTTT. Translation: CASSLDTNTGELFF.

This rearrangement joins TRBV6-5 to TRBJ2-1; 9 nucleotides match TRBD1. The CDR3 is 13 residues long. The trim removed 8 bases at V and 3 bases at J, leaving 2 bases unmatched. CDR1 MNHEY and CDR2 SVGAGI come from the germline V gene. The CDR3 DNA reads TGTGCCAGCGGGGACAGGGACTACAATGAGCAGTTCTTC. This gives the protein CASGDRDYNEQFF.

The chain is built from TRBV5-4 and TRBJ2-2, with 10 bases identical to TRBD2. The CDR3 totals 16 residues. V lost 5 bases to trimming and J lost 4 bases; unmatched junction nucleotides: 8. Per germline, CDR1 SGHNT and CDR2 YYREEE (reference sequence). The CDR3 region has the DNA TGTGCCAGCAGTCCCGGACTAGCGGACGCCACCGGGGAGCTGTTTTTT. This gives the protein CASSPGLADATGELFF.

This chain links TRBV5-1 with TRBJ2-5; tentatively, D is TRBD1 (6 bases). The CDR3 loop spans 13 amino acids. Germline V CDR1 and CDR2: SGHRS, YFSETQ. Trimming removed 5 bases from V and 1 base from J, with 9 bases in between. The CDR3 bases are TGCGCCAGCAGTTGGGACATCCAAGAGACCCAGTACTTC. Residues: CASSWDIQETQYF.

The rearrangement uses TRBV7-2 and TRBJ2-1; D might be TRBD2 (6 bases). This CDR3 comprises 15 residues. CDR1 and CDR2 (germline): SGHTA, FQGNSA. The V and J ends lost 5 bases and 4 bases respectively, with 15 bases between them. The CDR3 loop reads CASSVAGPMYNEQFF. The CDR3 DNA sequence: TGTGCCAGCAGCGTTGCGGGACCGATGTACAATGAGCAGTTCTTC.

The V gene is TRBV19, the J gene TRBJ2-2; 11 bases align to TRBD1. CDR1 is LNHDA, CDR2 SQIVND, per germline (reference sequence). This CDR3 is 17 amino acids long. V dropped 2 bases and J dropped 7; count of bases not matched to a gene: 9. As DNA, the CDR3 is TGTGCCAGTAGTATAACAGGACAGGGGGCGCGTGTCGGGGAGCTGTTTTTT. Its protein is CASSITGQGARVGELFF.

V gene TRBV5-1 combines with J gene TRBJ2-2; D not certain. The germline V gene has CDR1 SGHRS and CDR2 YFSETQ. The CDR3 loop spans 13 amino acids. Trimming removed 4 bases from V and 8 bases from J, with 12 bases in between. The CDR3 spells CASSKDPSGELFF. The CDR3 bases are TGCGCCAGCAGCAAGGACCCATCAGGGGAGCTGTTTTTT.

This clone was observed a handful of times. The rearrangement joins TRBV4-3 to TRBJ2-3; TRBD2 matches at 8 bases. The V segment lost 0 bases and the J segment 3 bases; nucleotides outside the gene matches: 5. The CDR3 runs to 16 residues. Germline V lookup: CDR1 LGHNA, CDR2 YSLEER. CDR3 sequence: CASSQEFGGGTDTQYF. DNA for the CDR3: TGCGCCAGCAGCCAAGAGTTTGGCGGGGGGACAGATACGCAGTATTTT.

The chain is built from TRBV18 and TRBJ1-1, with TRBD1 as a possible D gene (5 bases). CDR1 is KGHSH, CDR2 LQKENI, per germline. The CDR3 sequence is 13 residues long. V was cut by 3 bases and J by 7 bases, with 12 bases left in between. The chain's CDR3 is CASSPGGDLEAFF. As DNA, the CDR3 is TGTGCCAGCTCACCCGGGGGAGACCTTGAAGCTTTCTTT.

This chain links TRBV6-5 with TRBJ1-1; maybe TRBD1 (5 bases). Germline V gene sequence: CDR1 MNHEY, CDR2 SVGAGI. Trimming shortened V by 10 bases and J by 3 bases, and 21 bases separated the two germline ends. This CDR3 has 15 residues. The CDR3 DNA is TGTGCCACTTACGGTGGTACAGCGGGGGACACTGAAGCTTTCTTT. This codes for CATYGGTAGDTEAFF.

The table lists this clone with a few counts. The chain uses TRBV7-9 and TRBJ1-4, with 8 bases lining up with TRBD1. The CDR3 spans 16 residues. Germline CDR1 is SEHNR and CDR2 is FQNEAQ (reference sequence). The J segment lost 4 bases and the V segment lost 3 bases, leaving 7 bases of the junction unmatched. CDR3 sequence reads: CASSLTGDVGNEKLFF. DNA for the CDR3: TGTGCCAGCAGCTTGACAGGGGATGTGGGTAATGAAAAACTGTTTTTT. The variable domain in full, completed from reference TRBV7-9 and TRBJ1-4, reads DTGVSQNPRHKITKRGQNVTFRCDPISEHNRLYWYRQTLGQGPEFLTYFQNEAQLEKSRLLSDRFSAERPKGSFSTLEIQRTEQGDSAMYLCASSLTGDVGNEKLFFGSGTQLSVL.

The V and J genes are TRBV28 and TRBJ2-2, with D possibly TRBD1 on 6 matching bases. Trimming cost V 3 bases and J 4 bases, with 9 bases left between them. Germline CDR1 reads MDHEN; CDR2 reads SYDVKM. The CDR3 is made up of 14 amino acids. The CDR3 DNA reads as TGTGCCAGCAGTTTTTCAGGGGCCACCGGGGAGCTGTTTTTT. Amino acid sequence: CASSFSGATGELFF.

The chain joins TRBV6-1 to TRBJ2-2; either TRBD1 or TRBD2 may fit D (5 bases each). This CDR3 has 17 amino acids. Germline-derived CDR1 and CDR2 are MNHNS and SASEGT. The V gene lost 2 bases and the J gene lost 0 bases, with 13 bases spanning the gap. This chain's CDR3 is CASSESRGIANTGELFF. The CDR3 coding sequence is TGTGCCAGCAGTGAAAGTCGGGGCATCGCGAACACCGGGGAGCTGTTTTTT.

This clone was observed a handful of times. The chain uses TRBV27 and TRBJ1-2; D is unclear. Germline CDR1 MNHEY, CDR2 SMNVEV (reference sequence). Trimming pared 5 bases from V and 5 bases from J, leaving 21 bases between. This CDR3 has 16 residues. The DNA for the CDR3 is TGTGCCAGCAGTCCCCGGGGTCCGCGTGCGATTTATGGCTACACCTTC. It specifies CASSPRGPRAIYGYTF.

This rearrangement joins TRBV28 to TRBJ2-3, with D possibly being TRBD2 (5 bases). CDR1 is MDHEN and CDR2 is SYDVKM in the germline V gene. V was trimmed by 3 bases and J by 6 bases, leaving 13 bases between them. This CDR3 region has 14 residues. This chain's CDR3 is CASSLLGDRDTQYF. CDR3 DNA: TGTGCCAGCAGTTTGCTGGGAGATAGGGATACGCAGTATTTT. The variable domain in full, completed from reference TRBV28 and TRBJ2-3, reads DVKVTQSSRYLVKRTGEKVFLECVQDMDHENMFWYRQDPGLGLRLIYFSYDVKMKEKGDIPEGYSVSREKKERFSLILESASTNQTSMYLCASSLLGDRDTQYFGPGTRLTVL.